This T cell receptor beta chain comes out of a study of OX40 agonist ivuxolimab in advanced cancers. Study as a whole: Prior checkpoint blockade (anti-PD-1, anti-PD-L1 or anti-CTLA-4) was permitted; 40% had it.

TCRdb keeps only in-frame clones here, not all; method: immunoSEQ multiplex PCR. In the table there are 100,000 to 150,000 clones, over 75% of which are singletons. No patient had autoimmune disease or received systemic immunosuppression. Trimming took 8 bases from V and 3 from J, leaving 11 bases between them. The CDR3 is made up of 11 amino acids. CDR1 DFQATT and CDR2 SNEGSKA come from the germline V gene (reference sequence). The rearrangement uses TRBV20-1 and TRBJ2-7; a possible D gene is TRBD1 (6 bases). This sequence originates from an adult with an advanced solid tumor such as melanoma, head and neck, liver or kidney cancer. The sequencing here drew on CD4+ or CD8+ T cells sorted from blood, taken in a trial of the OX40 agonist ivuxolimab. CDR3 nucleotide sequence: TGCAGTCCCGTCAGGGGCTACGAGCAGTACTTC. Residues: CSPVRGYEQYF.